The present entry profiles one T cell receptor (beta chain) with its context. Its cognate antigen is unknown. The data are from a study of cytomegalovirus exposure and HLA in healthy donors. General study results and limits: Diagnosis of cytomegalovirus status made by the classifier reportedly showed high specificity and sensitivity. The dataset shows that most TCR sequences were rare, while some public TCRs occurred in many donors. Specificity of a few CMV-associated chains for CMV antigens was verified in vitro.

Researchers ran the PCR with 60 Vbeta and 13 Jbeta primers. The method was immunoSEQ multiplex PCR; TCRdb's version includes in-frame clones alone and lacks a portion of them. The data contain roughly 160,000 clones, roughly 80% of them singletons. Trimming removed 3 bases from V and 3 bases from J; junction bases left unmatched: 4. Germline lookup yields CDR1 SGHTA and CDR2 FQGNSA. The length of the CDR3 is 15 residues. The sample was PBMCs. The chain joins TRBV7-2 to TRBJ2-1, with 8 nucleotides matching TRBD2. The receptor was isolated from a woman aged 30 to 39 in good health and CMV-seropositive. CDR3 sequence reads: CASSFSGMGYNEQFF. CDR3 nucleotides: TGTGCCAGCAGCTTTAGCGGGATGGGCTACAATGAGCAGTTCTTC.